This T cell receptor beta chain was captured by sequencing in a study of cytomegalovirus exposure and HLA in healthy donors. Study-level points and caveats: TCR beta chains numbering some 160 were designated cytomegalovirus-associated.

CDR1 and CDR2 (germline): MNHEY, SVGAGI. With 10 bases clipped from V and 5 bases from J, the junction kept 11 bases outside the gene matches. This CDR3 has 14 amino acids. PCR employed 60 Vbeta and 13 Jbeta primers. Clones were read by immunoSEQ multiplex PCR, and TCRdb kept only the in-frame ones, dropping some. The data show about 160,000 clones, around four fifths seen once. With regard to this clone: Its target is unknown.

This receptor was identified in a man between 18 and 29 years old in good health and CMV-seronegative. Sequences were obtained from PBMCs. The chain combines TRBV6-5 with TRBJ2-3; TRBD2 agrees at 8 bases. The CDR3 DNA sequence: TGTGCCACGACATCACCGGGAGGGGGAGATACGCAGTATTTT. It translates to CATTSPGGGDTQYF.